This TCR beta chain was obtained from a study of OX40 agonist ivuxolimab in advanced cancers. Study-level background: Two cutaneous melanoma patients and one hepatocellular carcinoma patient, three in all, had partial responses.

A remark on this clone: Antigen specificity is unknown.

Findings and limits, study-wide: Partial responders at 0.1-3.0 mg/kg showed near-lowest clonal expansion. Both CD4+ and CD8+ T cell populations in blood had undergone clonal expansion by week 6 at 0.1 to 3.0 mg/kg.

Data came from immunoSEQ multiplex PCR; TCRdb stores just in-frame clones and leaves some out. The data show roughly 66,000 clones, with 75% to 85% seen just once and about 0.42% held by the top ten. The CDR3 covers 12 residues. CDR1 is MNHNS, CDR2 SASEGT, per germline. With V trimmed by 1 base and J by 12 bases, 6 bases remained unmatched. V and J are TRBV6-1 and TRBJ2-7, with 7 bases aligning to TRBD1. The sequence derives from an adult with an advanced solid tumor such as melanoma, head and neck, liver or kidney cancer. The material sequenced was CD4+ or CD8+ T cells sorted from blood, taken in a trial of the OX40 agonist ivuxolimab. CDR3 bases: TGTGCCAGCAGTGAAGAGGGACAGCGCCCGTACGTC. As protein: CASSEEGQRPYV.